Listed below are T cell receptor beta chains from one sample, sequenced in a study of post-analysis software for immune sequencing data. TCRdb independently ran MiXCR on the PCR reads; one entry per CDR3 protein. The sample consists of hundreds of thousands of distinct CDR3 sequences, around 60% of them appearing once. Sequencing used blood. These receptors came from a girl aged 2-15 years with multiple sclerosis. CDR3s include the opening cysteine and the closing phenylalanine or tryptophan. Fields, in order: D gene, V gene, J gene, clone size, CDR3 protein, CDR3 DNA. The D gene is left open where the match is weak. A row's size may be missing; if present it is once, few, many or a size class.

d_gene: NA
v_gene: TRBV6-2/TRBV6-3
j_gene: TRBJ2-5
abundance: NA
CDR3aa: CASSYSSQGTQYF
CDR3nt: TGTGCCAGCAGTTACTCGTCCCAGGGGACCCAGTACTTC

d_gene: NA
v_gene: TRBV6-1
j_gene: TRBJ1-5
abundance: NA
CDR3aa: CASSELGYGRSGNQPQHF
CDR3nt: TGTGCCAGCAGTGAATTGGGGTATGGACGGTCAGGCAATCAGCCCCAGCATTTT

d_gene: NA
v_gene: TRBV19
j_gene: TRBJ1-2
abundance: NA
CDR3aa: CASSIRSDSNYGYTF
CDR3nt: TGTGCCAGTAGTATTCGAAGCGATTCAAACTATGGCTACACCTTC

d_gene: NA
v_gene: TRBV6-1
j_gene: TRBJ1-2
abundance: NA
CDR3aa: CASSLGVNGYTF
CDR3nt: TGTGCCAGCAGTTTAGGGGTGAATGGCTACACCTTC

d_gene: NA
v_gene: TRBV5-1
j_gene: TRBJ2-3
abundance: NA
CDR3aa: CASSLAGAGSDTQYF
CDR3nt: TGCGCCAGCAGCCTCGCGGGGGCCGGTTCGGATACGCAGTATTTT

d_gene: NA
v_gene: TRBV12-3/TRBV12-4
j_gene: TRBJ1-1
abundance: NA
CDR3aa: CASRQENENTGAFF
CDR3nt: TGTGCCAGTAGACAGGAAAACGAGAACACTGGAGCTTTCTTT

d_gene: TRBD2
v_gene: TRBV9
j_gene: TRBJ2-5
abundance: NA
CDR3aa: CASSVGGLAGLQETQYF
CDR3nt: TGTGCCAGCAGCGTAGGAGGACTAGCGGGGCTTCAAGAGACCCAGTACTTC

d_gene: NA
v_gene: TRBV20-1
j_gene: TRBJ2-7
abundance: NA
CDR3aa: CSASPGAPSEQYF
CDR3nt: TGCAGTGCTAGTCCGGGGGCGCCGAGCGAGCAGTACTTC

d_gene: NA
v_gene: TRBV6-5
j_gene: TRBJ1-5
abundance: few
CDR3aa: CASSYSIPGGSNQPQHF
CDR3nt: TGTGCCAGCAGTTACTCGATTCCGGGCGGGAGCAATCAGCCCCAGCATTTT

d_gene: TRBD2
v_gene: TRBV29-1
j_gene: TRBJ2-1
abundance: NA
CDR3aa: CSVEGLAGAPHNERFF
CDR3nt: TGCAGCGTTGAGGGACTAGCGGGAGCCCCACACAATGAGCGGTTCTTC

d_gene: NA
v_gene: TRBV5-5
j_gene: TRBJ2-5
abundance: NA
CDR3aa: CASSLPVRLPYQETQYF
CDR3nt: TGTGCCAGCAGCTTGCCCGTTCGATTGCCGTACCAAGAGACCCAGTACTTC

d_gene: NA
v_gene: TRBV20-1
j_gene: TRBJ1-1
abundance: NA
CDR3aa: CSARDRSSNTEAFF
CDR3nt: TGCAGTGCTAGAGACAGGTCTTCGAACACTGAAGCTTTCTTT

d_gene: TRBD2
v_gene: TRBV20-1
j_gene: TRBJ2-3
abundance: NA
CDR3aa: CSASSGGRTDTQYF
CDR3nt: TGCAGTGCTAGTAGCGGGGGGCGCACAGATACGCAGTATTTT

d_gene: TRBD1
v_gene: TRBV5-1
j_gene: TRBJ2-4
abundance: NA
CDR3aa: CASRPTGGSENIQYF
CDR3nt: TGCGCCAGCAGGCCCACAGGGGGCTCGGAAAACATTCAGTACTTC

d_gene: TRBD1
v_gene: TRBV7-2
j_gene: TRBJ2-5
abundance: NA
CDR3aa: CASSGRDRGRRETQYF
CDR3nt: TGTGCCAGCAGCGGCCGGGACAGGGGGAGGAGGGAGACCCAGTACTTC

d_gene: TRBD1
v_gene: TRBV12-3/TRBV12-4
j_gene: TRBJ2-1
abundance: NA
CDR3aa: CASSPRTGGVVNGQFF
CDR3nt: TGTGCCAGCAGCCCAAGGACAGGGGGAGTGGTCAATGGGCAGTTCTTC

d_gene: TRBD1
v_gene: TRBV9
j_gene: TRBJ2-6
abundance: once
CDR3aa: CASSVGWPPPRDRARTGANVLTF
CDR3nt: TGTGCCAGCAGCGTAGGCTGGCCTCCCCCTAGAGACAGGGCGCGGACTGGGGCCAACGTCCTGACTTTC

d_gene: TRBD2
v_gene: TRBV5-1
j_gene: TRBJ2-3
abundance: NA
CDR3aa: CASSSTSGRDTDTQYF
CDR3nt: TGCGCCAGCAGCTCTACTAGCGGGAGGGACACAGATACGCAGTATTTT

d_gene: NA
v_gene: TRBV20-1
j_gene: TRBJ2-1
abundance: NA
CDR3aa: CSARGIGSYNEQFF
CDR3nt: TGCAGTGCTAGGGGGATCGGCTCCTACAATGAGCAGTTCTTC

d_gene: TRBD1
v_gene: TRBV4-1
j_gene: TRBJ1-2
abundance: NA
CDR3aa: CASSHSTGEQGYTF
CDR3nt: TGCGCCAGCAGCCACTCAACAGGGGAACAAGGCTACACCTTC

d_gene: TRBD1
v_gene: TRBV15
j_gene: TRBJ2-5
abundance: few
CDR3aa: CATSRGSRDRETQYF
CDR3nt: TGTGCCACCAGCAGAGGGTCCCGGGACAGAGAGACCCAGTACTTC

d_gene: TRBD1
v_gene: TRBV6-5
j_gene: TRBJ1-2
abundance: NA
CDR3aa: CASRPGQGIGYTF
CDR3nt: TGTGCCAGCAGGCCTGGACAGGGAATAGGCTACACCTTC

d_gene: NA
v_gene: TRBV18
j_gene: TRBJ1-2
abundance: NA
CDR3aa: CASSPLGGPAWGYTF
CDR3nt: TGTGCCAGCTCACCGCTAGGAGGACCAGCCTGGGGCTACACCTTC

d_gene: NA
v_gene: TRBV20-1
j_gene: TRBJ2-5
abundance: few
CDR3aa: CSARGKSETQYF
CDR3nt: TGCAGTGCTAGAGGAAAGTCGGAGACCCAGTACTTC

d_gene: NA
v_gene: TRBV11-2
j_gene: TRBJ2-5
abundance: NA
CDR3aa: CASSFSSVVLQETQYF
CDR3nt: TGTGCCAGCAGCTTCTCTAGCGTCGTCCTGCAAGAGACCCAGTACTTC

d_gene: TRBD1
v_gene: TRBV2
j_gene: TRBJ2-3
abundance: NA
CDR3aa: CASKTGPSTDTQYF
CDR3nt: TGTGCCAGCAAGACAGGGCCTAGCACAGATACGCAGTATTTT

d_gene: NA
v_gene: TRBV24-1
j_gene: TRBJ2-5
abundance: NA
CDR3aa: CATSRIQQDQETQYF
CDR3nt: TGTGCCACCAGCAGAATTCAGCAGGATCAAGAGACCCAGTACTTC

d_gene: NA
v_gene: TRBV5-1
j_gene: TRBJ1-4
abundance: NA
CDR3aa: CASSLDTGRIGKLFF
CDR3nt: TGCGCCAGCAGCTTGGATACAGGGAGGATTGGAAAACTGTTTTTT

d_gene: NA
v_gene: TRBV6-6
j_gene: TRBJ2-3
abundance: NA
CDR3aa: CASAFVRDTQYF
CDR3nt: TGTGCCAGCGCTTTTGTTAGAGATACGCAGTATTTT

d_gene: TRBD2
v_gene: TRBV7-3
j_gene: TRBJ2-5
abundance: NA
CDR3aa: CASSWTSGEEETQYF
CDR3nt: TGTGCCAGCAGCTGGACTAGCGGAGAGGAAGAGACCCAGTACTTC

d_gene: TRBD1
v_gene: TRBV7-9
j_gene: TRBJ2-4
abundance: NA
CDR3aa: CASSALKGAQAKNIQYF
CDR3nt: TGTGCCAGCAGCGCGTTAAAGGGGGCGCAGGCCAAAAACATTCAGTACTTC

d_gene: NA
v_gene: TRBV5-1
j_gene: TRBJ2-5
abundance: few
CDR3aa: CASIRDTGYQETQYF
CDR3nt: TGCGCCAGCATCCGGGACACCGGTTACCAAGAGACCCAGTACTTC

d_gene: TRBD1
v_gene: TRBV7-6
j_gene: TRBJ2-5
abundance: NA
CDR3aa: CASSRGGAVEKETQYF
CDR3nt: TGTGCCAGCAGCCGAGGGGGCGCAGTGGAGAAAGAGACCCAGTACTTC

d_gene: NA
v_gene: TRBV6-6
j_gene: TRBJ2-7
abundance: NA
CDR3aa: CASSTRTVPYEQYF
CDR3nt: TGTGCCAGCAGTACCAGGACAGTTCCCTACGAGCAGTACTTC

d_gene: NA
v_gene: TRBV20-1
j_gene: TRBJ2-5
abundance: NA
CDR3aa: CSATRDKGETQYF
CDR3nt: TGCAGTGCTACCCGGGACAAAGGGGAGACCCAGTACTTC

d_gene: NA
v_gene: TRBV4-1
j_gene: TRBJ1-4
abundance: NA
CDR3aa: CASSQTRGEKLFF
CDR3nt: TGCGCCAGCAGCCAGACTAGGGGTGAAAAACTGTTTTTT

d_gene: NA
v_gene: TRBV5-1
j_gene: TRBJ2-3
abundance: NA
CDR3aa: CASSLEGRATDTQYF
CDR3nt: TGCGCCAGCAGCCTGGAGGGCAGGGCGACAGATACGCAGTATTTT

d_gene: TRBD2
v_gene: TRBV7-3
j_gene: TRBJ2-3
abundance: few
CDR3aa: CASSKGLAGHTDTQYF
CDR3nt: TGTGCCAGCTCGAAAGGACTAGCGGGACACACAGATACGCAGTATTTT

d_gene: NA
v_gene: TRBV15
j_gene: TRBJ2-3
abundance: NA
CDR3aa: CATSRGPSSDTQYF
CDR3nt: TGTGCCACCAGCAGAGGTCCTAGTAGCGATACGCAGTATTTT

d_gene: NA
v_gene: TRBV19
j_gene: TRBJ2-1
abundance: NA
CDR3aa: CASTALGTKALFF
CDR3nt: TGTGCCAGTACCGCCCTGGGGACCAAGGCCCTGTTCTTC

d_gene: TRBD1
v_gene: TRBV20-1
j_gene: TRBJ1-1
abundance: NA
CDR3aa: CSARQGADTEAFF
CDR3nt: TGCAGTGCAAGACAGGGGGCAGACACTGAAGCTTTCTTT

d_gene: NA
v_gene: TRBV7-9
j_gene: TRBJ1-2
abundance: few
CDR3aa: CASSGYRERYYGYTF
CDR3nt: TGTGCCAGCAGCGGGTACAGGGAGAGGTACTATGGCTACACCTTC